This note documents a single T cell receptor beta chain sequence. This sample stems from a study of T cells in Graves' hyperthyroidism and ophthalmopathy. Study summary: Prior to any treatment, at the point of initial diagnosis, peripheral blood was collected.

Trimming left V 4 bases short and J 3 bases short, with 13 bases between. This CDR3 contains 15 residues. Germline loops: CDR1 LNHDA, CDR2 SQIVND (reference sequence). Amplification of TCR beta CDR3 regions was performed using RNA transcripts as template. Initially, a first-round RT-PCR of the TCR CDR3 employed the HTBI primer set. TCRdb ran MiXCR on the multiplex PCR reads and lists one entry per CDR3 protein. The sample consists of approximately 590,000 distinct CDR3 sequences, less than 20% of them appearing once. This chain uses TRBV19 with TRBJ2-1, with D maybe TRBD1 (5 bases). The source is a woman aged 30 to 39 with Graves' hyperthyroidism. Sequences were obtained from blood. Written as DNA, the CDR3 is TGTGCCAGTAGTAAGGGGTCTCTCCTCTACAATGAGCAGTTCTTC. Protein: CASSKGSLLYNEQFF.